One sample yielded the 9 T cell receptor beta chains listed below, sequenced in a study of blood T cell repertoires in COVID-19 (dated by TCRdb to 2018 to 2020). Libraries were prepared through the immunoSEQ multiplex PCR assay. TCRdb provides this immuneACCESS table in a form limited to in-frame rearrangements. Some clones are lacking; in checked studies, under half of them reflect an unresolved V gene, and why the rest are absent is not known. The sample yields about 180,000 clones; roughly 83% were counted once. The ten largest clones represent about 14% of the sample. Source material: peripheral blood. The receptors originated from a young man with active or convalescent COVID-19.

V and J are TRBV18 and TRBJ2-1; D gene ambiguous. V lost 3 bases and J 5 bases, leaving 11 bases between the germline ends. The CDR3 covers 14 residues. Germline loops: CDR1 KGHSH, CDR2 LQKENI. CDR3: CASSPITTNNEQFF. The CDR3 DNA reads TGTGCCAGCTCACCCATCACTACGAACAATGAGCAGTTCTTC.

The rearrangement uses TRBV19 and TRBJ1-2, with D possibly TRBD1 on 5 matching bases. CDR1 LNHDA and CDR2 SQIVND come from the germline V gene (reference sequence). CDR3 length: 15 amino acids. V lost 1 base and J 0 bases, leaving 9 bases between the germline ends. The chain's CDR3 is CASSIVGGANYGYTF. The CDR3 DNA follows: TGTGCCAGTAGTATAGTCGGGGGAGCTAACTATGGCTACACCTTC.

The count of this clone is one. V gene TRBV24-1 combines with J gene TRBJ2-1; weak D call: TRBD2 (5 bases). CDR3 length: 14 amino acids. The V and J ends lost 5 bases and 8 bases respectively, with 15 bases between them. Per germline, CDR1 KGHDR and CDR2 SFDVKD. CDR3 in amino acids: CATSGVVGSDEQFF. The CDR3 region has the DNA TGTGCCACCAGTGGAGTGGTGGGGAGCGATGAGCAGTTCTTC.

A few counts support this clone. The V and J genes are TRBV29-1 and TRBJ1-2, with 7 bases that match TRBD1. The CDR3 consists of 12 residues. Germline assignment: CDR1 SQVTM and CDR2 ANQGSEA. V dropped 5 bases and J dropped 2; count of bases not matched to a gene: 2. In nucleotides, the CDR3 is TGCAGCGTTATACAGGGGAACTATGGCTACACCTTC. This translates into CSVIQGNYGYTF.

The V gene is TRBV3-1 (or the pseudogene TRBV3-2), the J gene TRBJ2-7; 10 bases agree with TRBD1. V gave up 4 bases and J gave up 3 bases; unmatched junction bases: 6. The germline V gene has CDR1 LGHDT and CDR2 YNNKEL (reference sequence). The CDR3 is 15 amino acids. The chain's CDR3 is CASSRSGTGVYEQYF. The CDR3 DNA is TGTGCCAGCAGCCGATCCGGGACAGGGGTCTACGAGCAGTACTTC.

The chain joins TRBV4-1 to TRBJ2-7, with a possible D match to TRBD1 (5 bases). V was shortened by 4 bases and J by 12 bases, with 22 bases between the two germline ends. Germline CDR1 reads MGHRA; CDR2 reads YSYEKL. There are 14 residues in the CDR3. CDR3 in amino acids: CASSRGLLQGRGYF. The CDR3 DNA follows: TGCGCCAGCAGCCGAGGCCTACTGCAGGGTCGTGGGTACTTC.

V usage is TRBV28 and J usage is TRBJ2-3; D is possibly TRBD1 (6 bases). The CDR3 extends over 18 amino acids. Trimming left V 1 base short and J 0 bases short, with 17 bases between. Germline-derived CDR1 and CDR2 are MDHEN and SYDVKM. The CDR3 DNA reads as TGTGCCAGCAGTTTATTATCTGGACAGCAAGTTAGCACAGATACGCAGTATTTT. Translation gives CASSLLSGQQVSTDTQYF.

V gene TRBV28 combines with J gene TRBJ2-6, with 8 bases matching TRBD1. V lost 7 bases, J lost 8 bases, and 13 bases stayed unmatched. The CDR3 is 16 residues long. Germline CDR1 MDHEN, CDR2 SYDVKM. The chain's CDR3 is CASKESDRVLSNVLTF. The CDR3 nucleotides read TGTGCCAGCAAGGAGTCGGACAGGGTATTGTCCAACGTCCTGACTTTC.

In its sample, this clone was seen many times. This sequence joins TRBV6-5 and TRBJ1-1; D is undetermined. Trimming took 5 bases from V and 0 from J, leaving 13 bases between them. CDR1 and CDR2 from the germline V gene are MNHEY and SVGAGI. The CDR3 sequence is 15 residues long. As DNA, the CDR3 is TGTGCCAGCAGTCACAGCCCTTACATGAACACTGAAGCTTTCTTT. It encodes CASSHSPYMNTEAFF.